This paragraph covers one TCR beta chain sequence. The antigen is not known. This sample is drawn from a study of T-cell memory formation after mild COVID-19. Whole-study context: Clusters were largely donor specific. Regarding the study as a whole: The study found balanced CD4/CD8 in clones contracting day 15 to 85 and a CD4+ lean in later expanders. In pre-infection memory, a portion of responding clones appeared, which suggested that cross-reactive memory joined. The authors left the SARS-CoV-2 specificity of second-wave clones peaking on day 37 unconfirmed.

Germline CDR1 reads LNHNV; CDR2 reads YYDKDF (reference sequence). V shed 1 base and J 5 bases; nucleotides not matched to a gene: 13. There are 19 residues in the CDR3. TCRdb called the 5' RACE reads again in MiXCR, with one record for every CDR3 protein. The table has a few hundred thousand distinct CDR3 sequences, around 27% seen once. The sample taken for sequencing was PBMCs or a T cell subset sorted from them (not recorded which). The TCR sequence derives from an adult woman who had mild COVID-19 (a few samples of this study predate the infection). Cell type and time point are not known. V is TRBV15 and J is TRBJ2-2; TRBD1 agrees at 10 bases. CDR3 nucleotides: TGTGCCACCAGCAGAGTGCAAATTCCGGGACAGGGGATTACCGGGGAGCTGTTTTTT. Its translation: CATSRVQIPGQGITGELFF.